What follows are 24 T cell receptor beta chains derived from one specimen sequenced in a study of cytomegalovirus exposure and HLA in healthy donors. 60 Vbeta and 13 Jbeta primers were used in PCR. Repertoires were generated with immunoSEQ multiplex PCR, while TCRdb's copy carries only in-frame clones and drops some. The sample consists of about 130,000 clones, approximately 87% of them appearing once. The sequenced sample consisted of PBMCs. These receptors all stem from a man aged 35-49 years in good health and CMV-seronegative.

In the case of this clone: This sample also contains other DNA sequences that code for the same CDR3. CDR3 in DNA: TGTGCCAGTAGTATTGGGGGGGCTGGTGGCACTGAAGCTTTCTTT. Its translation is CASSIGGAGGTEAFF. The chain is built from TRBV19 and TRBJ1-1; D is possibly TRBD1 (6 bases). The germline V and J ends were trimmed by 3 bases and 4 bases, with 15 bases remaining between them. The germline gives CDR1 LNHDA, CDR2 SQIVND (reference sequence). The CDR3 spans 15 residues.

V gene TRBV19 combines with J gene TRBJ2-5; TRBD2 agrees at 7 bases. V trimming: 8 bases; J trimming: 1 base; junction bases outside the gene matches: 4. The V gene's germline CDR1 is LNHDA and CDR2 SQIVND (reference sequence). The CDR3 is made up of 13 amino acids. CDR3 loop: CASCGSSQETQYF. DNA for the CDR3: TGTGCCAGTTGCGGGAGCAGCCAAGAGACCCAGTACTTC.

The V call is TRBV7-9, the J call TRBJ2-3, with TRBD2 matching over 8 bases. Trimming removed 5 bases from V and 2 bases from J; junction bases left unmatched: 15. The CDR3 sequence is 18 residues long. Looked up from germline, CDR1 is SEHNR and CDR2 is FQNEAQ (reference sequence). The CDR3 region has the DNA TGTGCCAGCAGCCCAAGGGCTCCCCGCGGGGGGAACACAGATACGCAGTATTTT. The encoded protein is CASSPRAPRGGNTDTQYF. The full variable domain, rest sourced from reference TRBV7-9 and TRBJ2-3, is DTGVSQNPRHKITKRGQNVTFRCDPISEHNRLYWYRQTLGQGPEFLTYFQNEAQLEKSRLLSDRFSAERPKGSFSTLEIQRTEQGDSAMYLCASSPRAPRGGNTDTQYFGPGTRLTVL.

CDR3 residues: CASSLEGADTQYF. The CDR3 coding sequence is TGTGCCAGCAGCTTGGAAGGGGCAGATACGCAGTATTTT. This chain connects TRBV5-5 to TRBJ2-3, with a tentative D call TRBD1 (5 bases). Germline V lookup: CDR1 SGHKS, CDR2 YYEKEE (reference sequence). V shed 0 bases and J shed 4 bases, with 6 bases lying between them. The CDR3 extends over 13 amino acids.

This clone was seen more than once but under ten times. This sequence joins TRBV5-5 and TRBJ2-7; no firm D call. V was shortened by 1 base and J by 2 bases, with 10 bases between the two germline ends. The CDR3 runs 14 residues. Germline-derived CDR1 and CDR2 are SGHKS and YYEKEE (reference sequence). CDR3 DNA: TGTGCCAGCAGCTTGTTGGGCTACACCTACGAGCAGTACTTC. It translates to CASSLLGYTYEQYF.

This sequence joins TRBV6-6 and TRBJ2-4; D is unresolved. With 0 bases removed from V and 7 bases from J, the gap between germline ends came to 10 bases. This CDR3 is 14 amino acids long. Germline V gives CDR1 MNHNY, CDR2 SVGAGI (reference sequence). This CDR3 is CASSYSGPTNIQYF. The CDR3 coding sequence is TGTGCCAGCAGTTACTCGGGCCCTACGAACATTCAGTACTTC.

This chain links TRBV5-8 with TRBJ2-3, with D maybe TRBD2 (5 bases). This CDR3 has 15 amino acids. V was shortened by 4 bases and J by 6 bases, with 18 bases between the two germline ends. Germline values: CDR1 SGHTS, CDR2 YDEGEE. The CDR3, as DNA: TGTGCCAGCAGCCCCGGGATGTTACCGGGGGATACGCAGTATTTT. This codes for CASSPGMLPGDTQYF.

The chain joins TRBV6-5 to TRBJ1-1, with D perhaps TRBD1 (6 bases). Germline CDR1 MNHEY, CDR2 SVGAGI. The CDR3 extends over 12 amino acids. Trimming cost V 11 bases and J 5 bases, with 15 bases left between them. CDR3 loop: CAAVGGSTEAFF. For the CDR3, the DNA is TGTGCCGCTGTAGGGGGAAGTACTGAAGCTTTCTTT.

The chain combines TRBV7-9 with TRBJ2-5; 7 bases are a match to TRBD1. The V gene end was trimmed by 6 bases and the J gene end by 3 bases; junction bases not matched to a gene: 4. The CDR3 loop spans 13 amino acids. Per germline, CDR1 SEHNR and CDR2 FQNEAQ (reference sequence). This chain's CDR3 is CASRDRDEETQYF. The CDR3 DNA reads as TGTGCCAGCAGAGACAGGGATGAAGAGACCCAGTACTTC.

The chain links TRBV6-1 to TRBJ2-3, with TRBD2 as a possible D gene (6 bases). Germline V gene sequence: CDR1 MNHNS, CDR2 SASEGT. This CDR3 is built from 12 residues. CDR3 in amino acids: CSIREISDTQYF. The CDR3 DNA sequence: TGTTCCATTCGGGAGATATCAGATACGCAGTATTTT.

This sequence joins TRBV4-3 and TRBJ2-2, with 11 positions matching TRBD2. The CDR3 covers 17 residues. J lost 6 bases, V lost 5 bases, and 11 bases had no gene match. The germline CDR1 and CDR2 sequences are LGHNA and YSLEER. CDR3: CASSTALAGVSSGELFF. The CDR3 DNA is TGCGCCAGCAGCACCGCACTAGCGGGGGTTTCTTCCGGGGAGCTGTTTTTT.

On this clone: Compared with germline, one end of the junction differs, possibly owing to a read error. This chain uses TRBV6-6 with TRBJ1-2, with 12 bases that match TRBD1. Germline-derived CDR1 and CDR2 are MNHNY and SVGAGI (reference sequence). The CDR3 spans 14 residues. CDR3 nucleotide sequence: TGTGCCAGCACTCAAGGGACAGGGGGCCATGGCCACACCTTC. This encodes CASTQGTGGHGHTF.

The CDR3 bases are TGTGCCAGCAGCTTACTTCCAGGTCCCAACACTGAAGCTTTCTTT. Protein product: CASSLLPGPNTEAFF. The chain joins TRBV7-6 to TRBJ1-1, with D unclear. Germline CDR1 SGHVS, CDR2 FNYEAQ. This CDR3 has 15 amino acids. V was shortened by 2 bases and J by 2 bases, with 12 bases between the two germline ends.

This chain uses TRBV4-1 with TRBJ1-4; D not resolved. The CDR3 totals 15 residues. The V gene's germline CDR1 is MGHRA and CDR2 YSYEKL. V was shortened by 5 bases and J by 0 bases, with 10 bases between the two germline ends. In DNA, the CDR3 is TGCGCCAGCAGCTACACCCCCCCAACTAATGAAAAACTGTTTTTT. Its translation is CASSYTPPTNEKLFF.

The chain carries TRBV29-1 and TRBJ1-4, with TRBD1 matching 8 bases. V was pared by 3 bases and J by 8 bases, with 8 bases of the junction left unmatched. This CDR3 contains 14 residues. CDR1 is SQVTM and CDR2 is ANQGSEA in the germline V gene. The CDR3 sequence: CSVDEDRVGEKLFF. Here the CDR3 DNA reads TGCAGCGTTGACGAGGACAGGGTTGGAGAAAAACTGTTTTTT.

This clone was found once. This rearrangement joins TRBV5-1 to TRBJ1-6; D ambiguous. This CDR3 spans 15 amino acids. Between the trimmed V and J ends, which lost 5 bases and 10 bases, there was a span of 19 bases. Germline values: CDR1 SGHRS, CDR2 YFSETQ. DNA for the CDR3: TGCGCCAGCAGGGACGTGGGCGGGTCAGGATCACCCCTCCACTTT. It is translated as CASRDVGGSGSPLHF.

In this sample, this clone turned up a few times. J is TRBJ1-4 and V is TRBV7-6, with D perhaps TRBD1 (5 bases). V lost 1 base, J lost 4 bases, and 13 bases lay in between. Germline CDR1 and CDR2: SGHVS and FNYEAQ. The CDR3 is 16 amino acids. CDR3 in DNA: TGTGCCAGCAGCTTAGTCGCGACAGCTATTAATGAAAAACTGTTTTTT. Its protein is CASSLVATAINEKLFF.

The chain employs TRBV4-3 and TRBJ2-2, with D perhaps TRBD1 (5 bases). Trimming shortened V by 3 bases and J by 2 bases, and 25 bases separated the two germline ends. The CDR3 extends over 20 amino acids. CDR1 is LGHNA and CDR2 is YSLEER in the germline V gene. The CDR3 nucleotides are TGCGCCAGCAGCCAGGAGACAAGTGCAATGGTAGGGGCAAACACCGGGGAGCTGTTTTTT. Its translation: CASSQETSAMVGANTGELFF.

The gene calls are TRBV28 and TRBJ1-2, with 7 positions matching TRBD1. Germline lookup yields CDR1 MDHEN and CDR2 SYDVKM. Trimming removed 6 bases from V and 7 bases from J; junction bases left unmatched: 8. The CDR3 has 13 amino acids. CDR3 sequence: CASRPQGTGGYTF. CDR3 coding DNA: TGTGCCAGCAGACCACAGGGGACGGGTGGCTACACCTTC.

The V call is TRBV4-3, the J call TRBJ1-1; D gene uncertain. Germline loops: CDR1 LGHNA, CDR2 YSLEER. V shed 0 bases and J shed 0 bases, with 8 bases lying between them. This CDR3 is 15 amino acids long. The CDR3 protein is CASSQDSSMNTEAFF. In DNA form, the CDR3 reads TGCGCCAGCAGCCAAGATTCCAGTATGAACACTGAAGCTTTCTTT.

The V gene is TRBV6-1, the J gene TRBJ1-1; D gene uncertain. Germline CDR1 is MNHNS and CDR2 is SASEGT. Deletions cut 1 base from V and 3 bases from J, with 9 bases between. This CDR3 has 14 amino acids. This chain's CDR3 is CASSEVEMYTEAFF. The CDR3 bases are TGTGCCAGCAGTGAAGTAGAGATGTACACTGAAGCTTTCTTT.

This chain uses TRBV9 with TRBJ2-3; TRBD2 matches at 9 bases. CDR1 and CDR2 from the germline V gene are SGDLS and YYNGEE. With 4 bases clipped from V and 4 bases from J, the junction kept 7 bases outside the gene matches. CDR3 length: 15 amino acids. DNA for the CDR3: TGTGCCAGCAGCCCCAGGGCGGGAGGGTCAGATACGCAGTATTTT. Translation: CASSPRAGGSDTQYF.

The chain has TRBV6-6 and TRBJ1-5; the D gene is possibly TRBD1 (5 bases). The CDR3 is 16 residues long. Trimming removed 6 bases from V and 3 bases from J, with 18 bases in between. Germline loops: CDR1 MNHNY, CDR2 SVGAGI (reference sequence). The CDR3 DNA reads as TGTGCCAGCAGGCCTCCGTCGACAGTCGTCAATCAGCCCCAGCATTTT. As protein: CASRPPSTVVNQPQHF.

This sequence joins TRBV7-2 and TRBJ1-2, with TRBD1 matching over 9 bases. Trimming took 2 bases from V and 6 from J; bases not matched to a gene: 7. Germline assignment: CDR1 SGHTA and CDR2 FQGNSA. CDR3 size: 15 residues. In DNA form, the CDR3 reads TGTGCCAGCAGCTTATTCGGGACAGGGAGGGATGGCTACACCTTC. Amino acid sequence: CASSLFGTGRDGYTF.